The present TCR beta chain was sequenced within a study of T cells in Graves' hyperthyroidism and ophthalmopathy (dated by TCRdb to the late 2010s). About the investigation overall: Peripheral blood was collected at initial diagnosis, before any treatment. The study also compared thyroid tissue and blood T-cell repertoires from more than five Graves' hyperthyroidism patients. Prospective prediction of ophthalmopathy was tested in an independent validation cohort consisting of some 20 hyperthyroidism patients and around 16 patients who later progressed to ophthalmopathy. The roughly 100 discovery patients were randomly split 7:3 into training and test sets. The paper reports TCR Vbeta CDR3 sequencing of more than 120 peripheral blood samples: around 41 ophthalmopathy, fewer than 85 hyperthyroidism and 17 progressor patients. TCR V-J signatures able to tell the groups apart were searched for in a discovery cohort of some 100 patients, of whom under 45 had Graves' ophthalmopathy and roughly 59 had stable Graves' hyperthyroidism. After sampling, hyperthyroidism patients received methimazole starting at 30 mg daily, and ophthalmopathy patients received high-dose intravenous methylprednisolone. Study-wide conclusions, independent of this receptor: Sample size was not statistically predetermined, and investigators were not blinded to group allocation. In validation, progression to ophthalmopathy was predicted by the model with 70% to 71% sensitivity and 72% to 85% specificity, a median of approximately 6.5 months before onset. Most expanded thyroid clonotypes (frequency above 0.001) were also found in blood, which suggests that blood repertoires may mirror thyroid immune responses. A 13 V-J signature model separated ophthalmopathy from stable hyperthyroidism, with around 88% sensitivity and roughly 82% specificity in cross-validation and 80%/75% in testing.

Concerning this clonotype itself: Its target antigen remains unknown. The sample holds no much larger clone one base away, and base qualities are not on file.

Stable Graves' hyperthyroidism was defined as the absence of progression to ophthalmopathy over 18 months of follow-up. The hyperthyroidism patients were between 18 and 65 years old and newly diagnosed, with a disease duration of less than 2 months. Patients with uncontrolled infections, other autoimmune diseases, pregnancy or lactation were excluded. Diagnoses relied on clinical symptoms, serum thyroxine and TRAb, thyroid ultrasound and orbital computed tomography. PBMCs were separated from roughly 10 ml of fresh peripheral blood using Ficoll-Paque density gradient centrifugation. Total RNA was extracted using Trizol reagent, and RNA quality was assessed on an Agilent 2100 Bioanalyzer. Amplification of TCR beta CDR3 regions was carried out from RNA transcripts. The TCR CDR3 was subjected to a first round of RT-PCR using the HTBI primer set and the Qiagen OneStep RT-PCR kit. The libraries were constructed in a second round of multiplex PCR and then size-selected and purified. Libraries were sequenced paired-end with 100 bp reads on an Illumina HiSeq2000. On the study's bioinformatics: SOAPnuke was used to process the raw data, with reads discarded if the reads contained adapters or uncalled bases, had a mean Phred below 15, or lacked an exact constant-primer or identifier match. High-quality paired reads were merged using COPE v1.2.5, and each unique nucleotide sequence was defined as a clonotype. MiTCR v1.1 was used to align the clonotypes against IMGT TRBV, TRBD and TRBJ reference segments. Only V-J combinations with frequency above 0.0001, covering about 99% of repertoires, were analysed. The TCS score was defined as the ratio of F50 (clonal expansion) to E x V (chaos), calculated using BLOSUM62-based TCRdist between CDR3 peptides within each V-J. Welch's t-statistics and random forest reduced 500 to 650 V-J features to 13, which were used in a naive Bayes classifier (R e1071). TCRdb itself trimmed the public reads at Q25 with fastp, ran MiXCR and retained productive beta chains. Each record represents a unique CDR3 protein, reported with the most common genes and DNA among its rows. These V and J calls are TCRdb output, not the study's own analysis. The sample has a few hundred thousand distinct CDR3 sequences on record, about 25% of them singletons. In total, the top ten clones hold less than 85% of the sample.

Based on the germline V gene, the CDR1 and CDR2 sequences are MNHGY and SVAAGI. From its cysteine to its phenylalanine, the CDR3 spans 13 amino acids. Only the CDR3 region is kept as DNA, spanning 39 bases read in frame from base 1. Trimming at the junction amounts to 3 bases on V and 4 bases on J, and the germline ends lie 9 bases apart. The sample consisted of blood. This receptor chain uses TRBV6-9 and TRBJ1-2; the D gene identity is not certain. The receptor was isolated from a man aged 50-60 years with Graves' hyperthyroidism. The sequenced DNA: TGTGCCAGCAGTTACGGACCTTTCTATGGCTACACCTTC. Translated, this gives CASSYGPFYGYTF.